This is a list of T cell receptor beta chains from one sample in a study of PD-1 blockade in classical Hodgkin lymphoma. Clones were sequenced by immunoSEQ multiplex PCR, and TCRdb holds only the in-frame ones, with some missing. The profile covers about 150,000 clones, with 78% appearing a single time and 9.2% taken by the ten largest. Sequences were derived from peripheral blood mononuclear cells (PBMCs), sampled before the second cycle of nivolumab. These receptors all come from a human donor with classical Hodgkin lymphoma. The CDR3 runs from the conserved cysteine through the conserved F or W. The D gene is left open where the match is weak. Clone size, where shown, is once, few, many, or a class for clones that have expanded.

j_call clone_size v_call d_call cdr3_nt cdr3_aa
TRBJ2-7 . TRBV6-1 . TGTGCCAGCAAATTCGATAGGAGACAACTCAGCGAGCAGTACTTC CASKFDRRQLSEQYF
TRBJ2-7 once TRBV18 . TGTGCCAGCTCACCTCTCACCCGGGGTGAGCAGTACTTC CASSPLTRGEQYF
TRBJ2-7 . TRBV18 . TGTGCCAGCTCACCCGGTCAGGCGGTATTAACGGACGAGCAGTACTTC CASSPGQAVLTDEQYF
TRBJ2-3 . TRBV10-3 . TGTGCCATCACTAGGGACTCCACAGATACGCAGTATTTT CAITRDSTDTQYF
TRBJ1-6 . TRBV7-2 . TGTGCCAGCAGCTGGGGCGGACTCTATTCACCCCTCCACTTT CASSWGGLYSPLHF
TRBJ1-4 few TRBV27 TRBD1 TGTGCCAGCGGGACAGTAGGTGAAAAACTGTTTTTT CASGTVGEKLFF
TRBJ2-3 few TRBV18 . TGTGCCAGCTCACCACTCTGGGGAAACGGGTATACGCAGTATTTT CASSPLWGNGYTQYF
TRBJ1-3 . TRBV6-5 . TGTGCCAGCAGTTACAAGGGTCTCAGCTCTGGAAACACCATATATTTT CASSYKGLSSGNTIYF
TRBJ2-7 . TRBV7-3 . TGTGCCAGCAGCTTGGGTCCCCCTGGCTCCTACGAGCAGTACTTC CASSLGPPGSYEQYF
TRBJ2-1 . TRBV25-1 . TGTGCCAGCAGTGAAATTGGTGAGAGAAATGAGCAGTTCTTC CASSEIGERNEQFF
TRBJ1-2 . TRBV6-6 . TGTGCCAGCAGTTACCTGTTTCAGGCAGCCTATGGCTACACCTTC CASSYLFQAAYGYTF
TRBJ2-2 . TRBV11-3 . TGTGCCAGCAGCTTAGGTGGACGCACCGGGGAGCTGTTTTTT CASSLGGRTGELFF
TRBJ1-6 . TRBV9 . TGTGCCAGCAGCGTGGACATCCTGGGGAATTCACCCCTCCACTTT CASSVDILGNSPLHF
TRBJ2-7 few TRBV27 . TGTGCCAGCAGTCTACCGCACGGGGTGCAGTACTTC CASSLPHGVQYF
TRBJ2-2 few TRBV6-5 TRBD2 TGTGCCAGCTACAGGACTAGCCTTAACACCGGGGAGCTGTTTTTT CASYRTSLNTGELFF
TRBJ2-1 . TRBV12-5 . TGTGCTAGTGGTTTGGTACTTGGGCAGTACAATGAGCAGTTCTTC CASGLVLGQYNEQFF
TRBJ2-7 . TRBV11-3 . TGTGCCAGCAGCTTATCTCAGGGAAGCTACGAGCAGTACTTC CASSLSQGSYEQYF
TRBJ1-1 . TRBV21-1 . TGTGCCAGCAGCGACCACAGTGAAGCTTTCTTT CASSDHSEAFF
TRBJ1-4 . TRBV18 . TGTGCCAGCTCACCAAGGACACTAGAGGGGGAAAAACTGTTTTTT CASSPRTLEGEKLFF
TRBJ2-1 . TRBV2 TRBD1 TGTGCCAGCAGTGAGGACAGGGAGCTCCACAATGAGCAGTTCTTC CASSEDRELHNEQFF
TRBJ1-2 . TRBV4-3 TRBD1 TGCGCCAGCAGCCAGTCTCGGACAGGGGGAGATGGCTACACCTTC CASSQSRTGGDGYTF
TRBJ2-1 . TRBV7-3 TRBD2 TGTGCCAGCAGCTTACTCTTAGCGGGAGGGAACAATGAGCAGTTCTTC CASSLLLAGGNNEQFF
TRBJ2-7 . TRBV25-1 TRBD2 TGTGCCAGCAGTGACCCTAGCGGGCCGAGCAGCTACGAGCAGTACTTC CASSDPSGPSSYEQYF
TRBJ2-5 . TRBV5-3 . TGTGCCAGAAGCTTATTCAGGGTCTTTCAAGAGACCCAGTACTTC CARSLFRVFQETQYF
TRBJ2-2 once TRBV6-5 TRBD1 TGTGCCAGCAGTTACGTAGGGGGCGCGAATGGCGGGGAGCTGTTTTTT CASSYVGGANGGELFF
TRBJ2-7 . TRBV5-4 . TGTGCCAGCAGCTTGGCCGACGAGCAGTACTTC CASSLADEQYF
TRBJ1-2 . TRBV5-4 . TGTGCCAGCAGCTCGGACGGCGCCGATGGCTACACCTTC CASSSDGADGYTF
TRBJ2-3 . TRBV1 . TGCACCAGCAGCCTCGAGCGGGAGCATACGCAGTATTTT CTSSLEREHTQYF
TRBJ2-5 . TRBV5-4 TRBD1 TGTGCCAGCAGCTTGGAAACAGGGGGAGTGGAGACCCAGTACTTC CASSLETGGVETQYF
TRBJ1-1 . TRBV6-6 . TGTGCCAGCAGTTTCTCAAAGAACACTGAAGCTTTCTTT CASSFSKNTEAFF
TRBJ2-2 . TRBV6-1 . TGTGCCACCCGCGGGGGCTATTACACCGGGGAGCTGTTTTTT CATRGGYYTGELFF
TRBJ2-7 many TRBV6-1 . TGTGCCAGCAGTGCCTCCGGGTTCCGCTACGAGCAGTACTTC CASSASGFRYEQYF
TRBJ1-5 . TRBV6-5 . TGTGCCAGCAGTTATTCAGGGGCGCTAGGGGATCAGCCCCAGCATTTT CASSYSGALGDQPQHF
TRBJ2-7 once TRBV7-2 . TGTGCCAGCAGCTTCCGGACAACCTCCTACGAGCAGTACTTC CASSFRTTSYEQYF
TRBJ2-1 . TRBV5-1 . TGCGCCAGCAGCTTGGATCCGACCAATGAGCAGTTCTTC CASSLDPTNEQFF
TRBJ2-1 . TRBV10-1 TRBD2 TGCGCCAGCAGTGAGGCTAGCGGGAGGTGGGGGAGCGAGCAGTTCTTC CASSEASGRWGSEQFF
TRBJ1-5 . TRBV23-1 . TGCGCCAGCAGTCTAAGAGGACAGTTCCTAGCCAATCAGCCCCAGCATTTT CASSLRGQFLANQPQHF
TRBJ2-5 . TRBV11-2 . TGTGCCAGCAGCTTAATCCCACTCAGGCAGGGGAAAGAGACCCAGTACTTC CASSLIPLRQGKETQYF
TRBJ2-1 . TRBV2 TRBD2 TGTGCCAGCAGTGTCGGACTAGCGGGTTGGCAGTTCTTC CASSVGLAGWQFF
TRBJ2-7 few TRBV18 . TGTGCCAGCTCACCATCCCAAGGGACCTCATACGAGCAGTACTTC CASSPSQGTSYEQYF
TRBJ1-3 . TRBV19 TRBD1 TGTGCCAGTAGTACGGGACAGGCATACTCTGGAAACACCATATATTTT CASSTGQAYSGNTIYF
TRBJ1-5 . TRBV19 . TGTGCCAGTAGTATCCAAGGGCATCAGCCCCAGCATTTT CASSIQGHQPQHF
TRBJ1-2 . TRBV7-8 TRBD1 TGTGCCAGCAGCTTAGAAGTCGCAGGGGGAGGTTATGGCTACACCTTC CASSLEVAGGGYGYTF
TRBJ2-1 . TRBV11-1 . TGTGCCAGCAGCTGGGACGGGTACTACAATGAGCAGTTCTTC CASSWDGYYNEQFF
TRBJ1-1 few TRBV7-6 . TGTGCCAGCACGCCGGACAGATTGAACACTGAAGCTTTCTTT CASTPDRLNTEAFF
TRBJ1-6 . TRBV18 TRBD1 TGTGCCAGCTCACCCGGGGACAGGGGGCCGGCCCTCCACTTT CASSPGDRGPALHF
TRBJ2-7 many TRBV4-2 TRBD2 TGTGCCAGCAGCCAAGATACCCGACTAGCGGGGGCCTACGAGCAGTACTTC CASSQDTRLAGAYEQYF
TRBJ2-5 . TRBV6-6 . TGTGCCAGCAGTTCCGGAGAGACCCAGTACTTC CASSSGETQYF
TRBJ2-3 once TRBV19 . TGTGCCAGTAGTTCGGGGTCCACAGATACGCAGTATTTT CASSSGSTDTQYF
TRBJ1-1 . TRBV6-1 . TGTGCCATCGACTCCAGGGTGGGGGCAGCTGAAGCTTTCTTT CAIDSRVGAAEAFF
TRBJ1-2 . TRBV5-4 TRBD1 TGTGCCAGCAACGACAGGGGGCAGGATGGCTACACCTTC CASNDRGQDGYTF
TRBJ1-2 . TRBV7-2 . TGTGCCAGCAGCTTAGTAGAAGGAGAGTTCTATGGCTACACCTTC CASSLVEGEFYGYTF
TRBJ2-7 . TRBV19 TRBD2 TGTGCCAGTAGTATAAGGCGCGGGGGCGAGCAGTACTTC CASSIRRGGEQYF
TRBJ1-5 few TRBV2 TRBD1 TGTGCCAGCAGCGAACGGACAGGGGGAAATCAGCCCCAGCATTTT CASSERTGGNQPQHF